Below, one T cell receptor (beta chain) is given with its context. Its specificity is unknown. This sample was taken from a study of cytomegalovirus exposure and HLA in healthy donors. Germline CDR1 is SNHLY and CDR2 is FYNNEI. With 5 bases removed from V and 4 bases from J, the gap between germline ends came to 14 bases. This CDR3 region has 14 residues. Findings and caveats of the study: Trimming of TCR beta V- and J-genes showed a link, identified in a later analysis, to a missense DCLRE1C variant. In a later analysis, productive TCRs from donors in an Asian-associated ancestry cluster reportedly carried fewer N-insertions than the cohort mean. With high specificity and sensitivity, the classifier reportedly diagnosed cytomegalovirus status. Analyzed later, most CMV-associated TCR beta chains appeared HLA-restricted.

It was with 60 Vbeta and 13 Jbeta primers that the PCR ran. Produced via immunoSEQ multiplex PCR; TCRdb's table is partial and in-frame only. Here the sample spans around 150,000 clones, roughly 80% being singletons. This sequence originates from a woman aged 40 to 55 in good health and CMV-seropositive. The sample comprised PBMCs. This chain joins TRBV2 and TRBJ1-1; tentative D call: TRBD1 (6 bases). As DNA, the CDR3 is TGTGCCAGCAGTTCGCAGGGGCTCGGCACTGAAGCTTTCTTT. It specifies CASSSQGLGTEAFF. Full variable domain (missing parts from reference TRBV2 and TRBJ1-1): EPEVTQTPSHQVTQMGQEVILRCVPISNHLYFYWYRQILGQKVEFLVSFYNNEISEKSEIFDDQFSVERPDGSNFTLKIRSTKLEDSAMYFCASSSQGLGTEAFFGQGTRLTVV.